Shown below are 23 T cell receptor beta chains from a single sample sequenced in a study of blood T cell repertoires in COVID-19. Clones were read by immunoSEQ multiplex PCR, and TCRdb kept only the in-frame ones, dropping some. The sample lists tens of thousands of clones, about four fifths occurring once. Source material: peripheral blood. These receptors all come from a man in his 70s with acute or convalescent COVID-19.

The J gene is TRBJ1-1, the V gene TRBV18; 8 bases are a match to TRBD1. Germline V CDR1 and CDR2: KGHSH, LQKENI. This CDR3 has 13 amino acids. The J segment lost 6 bases and the V segment lost 3 bases, leaving 3 bases of the junction unmatched. This CDR3 reads CASSPGQGSEAFF. CDR3 nucleotide sequence: TGTGCCAGCTCACCTGGACAGGGCTCTGAAGCTTTCTTT. Looking up the rest from reference TRBV18 and TRBJ1-1 gives the full variable domain: NAGVMQNPRHLVRRRGQEARLRCSPMKGHSHVYWYRQLPEEGLKFMVYLQKENIIDESGMPKERFSAEFPKEGPSILRIQQVVRGDSAAYFCASSPGQGSEAFFGQGTRLTVV.

The gene calls are TRBV18 and TRBJ1-5; 9 nucleotides line up with TRBD1. The CDR3 has 17 residues. V gave up 4 bases and J gave up 3 bases; unmatched junction bases: 10. Germline V lookup: CDR1 KGHSH, CDR2 LQKENI. The CDR3 here is CASSLKGQGSVNQPQHF. Here the CDR3 DNA reads TGTGCCAGCTCACTAAAAGGACAGGGGTCGGTCAATCAGCCCCAGCATTTT.

The rearrangement joins TRBV11-1 to TRBJ2-3; D not resolved. The V end lost 3 bases, the J end lost 3 bases, and 16 bases lay between the germline ends. The CDR3 loop spans 16 amino acids. Per germline, CDR1 SGHAT and CDR2 FQDESV (reference sequence). CDR3: CASSFGSGDGTDTQYF. The CDR3 nucleotides are TGTGCCAGCAGCTTCGGCTCCGGAGATGGGACAGATACGCAGTATTTT.

This rearrangement joins TRBV20-1 to TRBJ2-3; 15 bases are shared with TRBD2. V shed 6 bases, J shed 5 bases, and the junction held 18 bases outside the gene matches. The CDR3 is made up of 19 amino acids. The germline V gene encodes CDR1 DFQATT and CDR2 SNEGSKA (reference sequence). The CDR3 DNA reads as TGCAGTGCGAGTTACGGGACTAGCGGGAGGCCGGTGGCAGGAGATACGCAGTATTTT. This encodes CSASYGTSGRPVAGDTQYF.

The V call is TRBV6-5, the J call TRBJ2-1; D is undetermined. Germline CDR1 and CDR2: MNHEY and SVGAGI. V was pared by 10 bases and J by 12 bases, with 22 bases between. The CDR3 is 13 amino acids. As DNA, the CDR3 is TGTGCCACCCAAGATGGGCCCGGCTTGGTGCAGTTCTTC. Translated, it gives CATQDGPGLVQFF.

The chain carries TRBV4-2 and TRBJ1-4, with D maybe TRBD1 (5 bases). The CDR3 contains 15 residues. Germline lookup yields CDR1 LGHNA and CDR2 YNFKEQ. V lost 1 base and J lost 5, with 11 bases in between. CDR3 DNA sequence: TGTGCCAGCAGCCAAGGTGGGGGGGGAAATGAAAAACTGTTTTTT. It yields the protein CASSQGGGGNEKLFF.

Of note for this clone: One end of the junction varies from germline; a read error may be responsible. The chain joins TRBV5-6 to TRBJ1-1; 10 positions match TRBD1. This CDR3 is 16 amino acids long. Germline V gene data show CDR1 as SGHDT and CDR2 as YYEEEE. The CDR3 region has the DNA TGTGCCAGCAGCCCGGATATGGGACAGGGGAACATTGAAGCTTTCTTT. It yields the protein CASSPDMGQGNIEAFF.

The chain uses TRBV29-1 and TRBJ2-2; 13 nucleotides line up with TRBD2. The J segment lost 5 bases and the V segment lost 8 bases, leaving 2 bases of the junction unmatched. The length of the CDR3 is 13 residues. Germline V CDR1 and CDR2: SQVTM, ANQGSEA. CDR3 coding DNA: TGCAGCCTGACTAGCGGGAGGACCGGGGAGCTGTTTTTT. It yields the protein CSLTSGRTGELFF.

This chain uses TRBV30 with TRBJ2-3; 9 nucleotides agree with TRBD2. This CDR3 is 15 amino acids long. The J segment lost 3 bases and the V segment lost 6 bases, leaving 10 bases of the junction unmatched. Germline CDR1 GTSNPN, CDR2 SVGIG (reference sequence). DNA for the CDR3: TGTGCCTGTCAGGGACTAGCACCATTGACAGATACGCAGTATTTT. It codes for CACQGLAPLTDTQYF.

The rearrangement uses TRBV28 and TRBJ1-1; no reliable D call. V lost 5 bases and J 10 bases, leaving 14 bases between the germline ends. This CDR3 contains 12 residues. The germline V gene has CDR1 MDHEN and CDR2 SYDVKM. CDR3 residues: CASSQNPEGAFF. In DNA, the CDR3 is TGTGCCAGCAGTCAAAACCCCGAGGGAGCTTTCTTT. Full variable domain (rest looked up from reference TRBV28 and TRBJ1-1): DVKVTQSSRYLVKRTGEKVFLECVQDMDHENMFWYRQDPGLGLRLIYFSYDVKMKEKGDIPEGYSVSREKKERFSLILESASTNQTSMYLCASSQNPEGAFFGQGTRLTVV.

This clone was found once. The chain links TRBV4-2 to TRBJ1-2, with a weak D call TRBD1 (6 bases). Looked up from germline, CDR1 is LGHNA and CDR2 is YNFKEQ. This CDR3 comprises 13 residues. Trimming took off 4 bases at V and 6 bases at J, with 12 bases between the two ends. This CDR3 is CASSPGGGNGYTF. In DNA form, the CDR3 reads TGTGCCAGCAGCCCGGGAGGGGGAAATGGCTACACCTTC.

The V call is TRBV30, the J call TRBJ2-2; TRBD2 is a possible D gene (5 bases). The V gene's germline CDR1 is GTSNPN and CDR2 SVGIG (reference sequence). Trimming removed 0 bases from V and 0 bases from J, with 8 bases in between. The CDR3 has 15 residues. CDR3 residues: CAWSVSGPNTGELFF. CDR3 in DNA: TGTGCCTGGAGTGTAAGCGGCCCGAACACCGGGGAGCTGTTTTTT.

This chain's CDR3 is CASSVAGDDYEQYF. CDR3 DNA sequence: TGTGCCAGCAGCGTAGCGGGGGACGACTACGAGCAGTACTTC. The chain carries TRBV9 and TRBJ2-7, with TRBD2 as a possible D gene (6 bases). CDR3 length: 14 amino acids. Looked up from germline, CDR1 is SGDLS and CDR2 is YYNGEE. V lost 0 bases, J lost 3 bases, and 10 bases lay in between.

This clone was detected many times. V usage is TRBV5-4 and J usage is TRBJ2-5, with TRBD1 identical over 10 bases. Germline V gene sequence: CDR1 SGHNT, CDR2 YYREEE (reference sequence). J was trimmed by 5 bases and V by 4 bases; bases with no gene match: 8. The CDR3 extends over 15 amino acids. The chain's CDR3 is CASSGGTGDLETQYF. CDR3 DNA sequence: TGTGCCAGCAGCGGTGGGACAGGGGATTTGGAGACCCAGTACTTC. Looking up the rest from reference TRBV5-4 and TRBJ2-5 gives the full variable domain: ETGVTQSPTHLIKTRGQQVTLRCSSQSGHNTVSWYQQALGQGPQFIFQYYREEENGRGNFPPRFSGLQFPNYSSELNVNALELDDSALYLCASSGGTGDLETQYFGPGTRLLVL.

There are a few counts of this clone. The V call is TRBV12-5, the J call TRBJ2-7; D perhaps matches TRBD2 (6 bases). The CDR3 runs to 13 residues. Trimming pared 6 bases from V and 7 bases from J, leaving 16 bases between. Germline values: CDR1 LGHNT, CDR2 FRNRAP. The CDR3 coding sequence is TGTGCTAGTGGCGACGGAGGCGCGGGGGAGCAGTACTTC. As protein: CASGDGGAGEQYF.

V is TRBV29-1 and J is TRBJ2-7; D uncertain. Germline CDR1 SQVTM, CDR2 ANQGSEA. V lost 2 bases to trimming and J lost 4 bases, with 15 bases between them. The CDR3 totals 14 residues. CDR3 nucleotides: TGCAGCGTTGAACAGCCTGGGTCCGGGTACGAGCAGTACTTC. The encoded protein is CSVEQPGSGYEQYF.

The rearrangement uses TRBV2 and TRBJ2-1, with D perhaps TRBD1 (5 bases). Germline assignment: CDR1 SNHLY and CDR2 FYNNEI. Trimming removed 6 bases at V and 8 bases at J, with 11 bases between. There are 12 residues in the CDR3. In DNA, the CDR3 is TGTGCCAGCAGAAGGCAGGGCTATGAGCAGTTCTTC. Amino acid sequence: CASRRQGYEQFF.

DNA for the CDR3: TGCAGCGTTCTAGCGGGAGGCTACGAGCAGTACTTC. Amino acid sequence: CSVLAGGYEQYF. This chain connects TRBV29-1 to TRBJ2-7, with 11 positions matching TRBD2. The CDR3 totals 12 residues. The germline CDR1 and CDR2 sequences are SQVTM and ANQGSEA. With 5 bases clipped from V and 3 bases from J, the junction kept 0 bases outside the gene matches.

This clone was counted only a few times. The chain is built from TRBV30 and TRBJ2-5; D may be TRBD1 (5 bases). Germline V gene data show CDR1 as GTSNPN and CDR2 as SVGIG (reference sequence). The CDR3 runs 13 residues. Trimming removed 0 bases at V and 4 bases at J, with 9 bases between. The CDR3 sequence is CAWSVDRRETQYF. The CDR3 bases are TGTGCCTGGAGTGTAGACAGAAGAGAGACCCAGTACTTC. The complete variable domain, with remaining parts taken from reference TRBV30 and TRBJ2-5, reads SQTIHQWPATLVQPVGSPLSLECTVEGTSNPNLYWYRQAAGRGLQLLFYSVGIGQISSEVPQNLSASRPQDRQFILSSKKLLLSDSGFYLCAWSVDRRETQYFGPGTRLLVL.

This clone was seen a few times. The chain employs TRBV19 and TRBJ1-2; D gene uncertain. The CDR3 sequence is 15 residues long. Germline V CDR1 and CDR2: LNHDA, SQIVND (reference sequence). Trimming took 1 base from V and 4 from J, leaving 13 bases between them. In DNA, the CDR3 is TGTGCCAGTAGTATAGCGGGAATGGGCTTCTATGGCTACACCTTC. Residues: CASSIAGMGFYGYTF.

The J gene is TRBJ2-1, the V gene TRBV14; TRBD2 is a possible D gene (6 bases). The CDR3 sequence is 16 residues long. Trimming removed 1 base from V and 3 bases from J, with 13 bases in between. CDR1 is SGHDN and CDR2 is FVKESK in the germline V gene. Here the CDR3 DNA reads TGTGCCAGCAGCCAAGGTATGAGTAGCGGCTACAATGAGCAGTTCTTC. This codes for CASSQGMSSGYNEQFF.

The rearrangement joins TRBV11-2 to TRBJ2-5, with 8 bases identical to TRBD2. The CDR3 is 15 amino acids. V lost 1 base and J lost 3; bases outside the gene matches: 4. Germline CDR1 is SGHAT and CDR2 is FQNNGV. The CDR3 region has the DNA TGTGCCAGCAGCTTAGTGGGGCGGGAGGAAGAGACCCAGTACTTC. Translated: CASSLVGREEETQYF.

The chain joins TRBV5-4 to TRBJ1-2; D is unclear. V gave up 4 bases and J gave up 3 bases, with 10 bases separating them. CDR3 length: 13 residues. Germline V gene data show CDR1 as SGHNT and CDR2 as YYREEE (reference sequence). CDR3 in DNA: TGTGCCAGCAGCCTCCTCGGGGACTATGGCTACACCTTC. Encoded protein: CASSLLGDYGYTF.